This TCR beta chain was sequenced for a study of blood T cell repertoires in COVID-19. Study-level information: PBMCs, B-cell-depleted T cells, or T cells were the source of the cDNA or gDNA that made up the material.

Produced via immunoSEQ multiplex PCR; TCRdb's table is partial and in-frame only. In the table there are 370,000 or so clones, around 87% of which are singletons. The CDR3 contains 14 residues. In germline, CDR1 is MNHEY, CDR2 SVGAGI. Trimming shortened V by 6 bases and J by 6 bases, and 17 bases separated the two germline ends. Material for sequencing was PBMCs or T cells enriched from blood (not recorded which). The receptor was isolated from a man in his thirties or forties who had recovered from COVID-19. The chain uses TRBV6-5 and TRBJ1-1; D may be TRBD1 (6 bases). This CDR3 reads CASSPTTQGPEAFF. The CDR3 nucleotides are TGTGCCAGCAGCCCAACGACGCAGGGGCCTGAAGCTTTCTTT.